What follows are 21 T cell receptor beta chains derived from one specimen sequenced in a study of CD8+ T cells in alopecia areata (dated by TCRdb to the late 2010s). The method behind the library was the immunoSEQ multiplex PCR assay. For TCR sequencing, RNA was extracted from every sample and reverse transcribed into cDNA to serve as template. TCRdb took over this immuneACCESS table, retaining in-frame rearrangements with V and J assigned. Such tables are incomplete; in checked studies, under half of the missing clones stem from an unresolved V gene, and the remainder is unexplained. Recorded for this sample are 150,000 to 200,000 clones; just under 60% of them occurred a single time. Roughly 15% of the sample belongs to the ten largest clones. The sample's time point label, decoded: baseline before oral tofacitinib. Sequenced material: CD4+ T cells sorted from blood, taken at week 0. These receptor sequences come from a human donor with alopecia areata.

The chain recombines TRBV7-8 with TRBJ1-1; possible D gene TRBD1, 5 bases. The V and J ends lost 6 bases and 2 bases respectively, with 10 bases between them. This CDR3 is 13 amino acids long. Germline CDR1 SGHVS, CDR2 FQNEAQ. DNA for the CDR3: TGTGCCAGCAGTCCACAGGCAAACACTGAAGCTTTCTTT. Translating it yields CASSPQANTEAFF.

This clone was observed once. The V and J genes are TRBV28 and TRBJ1-5, with 7 positions matching TRBD1. The CDR3 is 16 amino acids. Germline assignment: CDR1 MDHEN and CDR2 SYDVKM. The junction had 11 bases not matched to a gene; V was cut back by 3 bases and J by 6 bases. The CDR3 spells CASSFGHRGRPQPQHF. CDR3 bases: TGTGCCAGCAGTTTCGGACACAGGGGCCGCCCTCAGCCCCAGCATTTT.

CDR3 residues: CASSFGQGTDTQYF. The CDR3 DNA reads as TGTGCCAGCAGCTTCGGACAGGGCACAGATACGCAGTATTTT. J is TRBJ2-3 and V is TRBV7-2; 7 bases fit TRBD1. The CDR3 is 14 amino acids. The germline V gene encodes CDR1 SGHTA and CDR2 FQGNSA. The V gene end was trimmed by 3 bases and the J gene end by 1 base; junction bases not matched to a gene: 1.

The chain recombines TRBV29-1 with TRBJ1-1; 8 bases agree with TRBD1. Trimming cost V 5 bases and J 0 bases; bases outside gene matches: 5. CDR3 size: 14 residues. Germline V gene lookup returns CDR1 SQVTM and CDR2 ANQGSEA. The CDR3 loop is CSVPGTGLNTEAFF. Written as DNA, the CDR3 is TGCAGCGTTCCCGGGACAGGCTTGAACACTGAAGCTTTCTTT.

This chain links TRBV7-8 with TRBJ1-3, with a tentative D call TRBD1 (6 bases). Germline V CDR1 and CDR2: SGHVS, FQNEAQ. This CDR3 region has 17 residues. V lost 7 bases, J lost 0 bases, and 19 bases lay in between. CDR3 DNA sequence: TGTGCCAGCACCGGAGGGGGGCAGGGAACCTCTGGAAACACCATATATTTT. Translated: CASTGGGQGTSGNTIYF.

The CDR3 is CSVGPGTGGFTEAFF. Written as DNA, the CDR3 is TGCAGCGTTGGTCCCGGGACAGGGGGTTTCACTGAAGCTTTCTTT. V is TRBV29-1 and J is TRBJ1-1; 11 positions match TRBD1. The junction had 8 bases not matched to a gene; V was cut back by 4 bases and J by 4 bases. This CDR3 has 15 residues. CDR1 is SQVTM and CDR2 is ANQGSEA in the germline V gene.

The table lists this clone with a few counts. This sequence joins TRBV7-6 and TRBJ2-2; tentative D call: TRBD1 (5 bases). CDR3 length: 14 residues. V was trimmed by 5 bases and J by 6 bases, leaving 13 bases between them. Germline CDR1 is SGHVS and CDR2 is FNYEAQ. Here the CDR3 DNA reads TGTGCCAGCAGCAAGGGGCCCCCAGCCGGGGAGCTGTTTTTT. Its protein product is CASSKGPPAGELFF.

The rearrangement joins TRBV30 to TRBJ1-5; possibly TRBD1 for D (5 bases). Trimming took 4 bases from V and 4 from J, leaving 14 bases between them. Germline-derived CDR1 and CDR2 are GTSNPN and SVGIG (reference sequence). CDR3 length equals 14 residues. The CDR3 protein is CAWNGGIGNQPQHF. The CDR3 DNA reads as TGTGCCTGGAATGGGGGTATCGGGAATCAGCCCCAGCATTTT.

This chain connects TRBV5-1 to TRBJ1-1, with D perhaps TRBD1 (5 bases). Deletions cut 4 bases from V and 11 bases from J, with 21 bases between. From germline, CDR1 is SGHRS and CDR2 YFSETQ. CDR3 size: 14 residues. The CDR3 loop reads CASSPDGTPLPAFF. In DNA form, the CDR3 reads TGCGCCAGCAGCCCGGACGGGACTCCCCTGCCGGCTTTCTTT.

This sequence joins TRBV5-6 and TRBJ1-1; D unresolved. The V end was cut by 2 bases, the J end by 1 base, with 6 bases between. The CDR3 has 13 residues. CDR1 and CDR2 from the germline V gene are SGHDT and YYEEEE. Here the CDR3 DNA reads TGTGCCAGCAGCTTTGCGGGGAACACTGAAGCTTTCTTT. Encoded protein: CASSFAGNTEAFF. Based on the CDR3 plus reference TRBV5-6 and TRBJ1-1, the full variable domain is DAGVTQSPTHLIKTRGQQVTLRCSPKSGHDTVSWYQQALGQGPQFIFQYYEEEERQRGNFPDRFSGHQFPNYSSELNVNALLLGDSALYLCASSFAGNTEAFFGQGTRLTVV.

J is TRBJ1-4 and V is TRBV29-1; 9 bases are shared with TRBD1. Per germline, CDR1 SQVTM and CDR2 ANQGSEA. This CDR3 is 14 amino acids long. V shed 6 bases, J shed 7 bases, and the junction held 9 bases outside the gene matches. The CDR3 region has the DNA TGCAGCGTGGTAACAGGGGGCTTAGGTGAAAAACTGTTTTTT. Amino acid sequence: CSVVTGGLGEKLFF.

This clone was detected only a few times. The J gene is TRBJ2-3, the V gene TRBV29-1; D ambiguous. Germline values: CDR1 SQVTM, CDR2 ANQGSEA. The CDR3 sequence is 13 residues long. With 4 bases removed from V and 2 bases from J, the gap between germline ends came to 10 bases. This CDR3 is CSVVGRLTDTQYF. CDR3 DNA: TGCAGCGTTGTAGGTCGGCTCACAGATACGCAGTATTTT.

In this sample, this clone turned up once. The V gene is TRBV9, the J gene TRBJ2-7, with TRBD2 identical over 7 bases. The V gene end was trimmed by 2 bases and the J gene end by 2 bases; junction bases not matched to a gene: 4. CDR3 length: 14 residues. Germline CDR1 reads SGDLS; CDR2 reads YYNGEE. CDR3 protein: CASSVSGDPYEQYF. CDR3 sequence (DNA): TGTGCCAGCAGCGTGAGCGGGGACCCCTACGAGCAGTACTTC.

V gene TRBV14 combines with J gene TRBJ1-2; D gene unclear. There are 13 residues in the CDR3. Trimming cost V 5 bases and J 4 bases, with 11 bases left between them. From germline, CDR1 is SGHDN and CDR2 FVKESK. The CDR3 nucleotides read TGTGCCAGCAGCGAGAGGGTTGGCTATGGCTACACCTTC. This translates into CASSERVGYGYTF. The variable domain in full, with the rest retrieved from reference TRBV14 and TRBJ1-2, is EAGVTQFPSHSVIEKGQTVTLRCDPISGHDNLYWYRRVMGKEIKFLLHFVKESKQDESGMPNNRFLAERTGGTYSTLKVQPAELEDSGVYFCASSERVGYGYTFGSGTRLTVV.

This clone was seen only once. CDR3 sequence reads: CASGLVGLNTEAFF. The CDR3 coding sequence is TGTGCTAGTGGTTTGGTAGGGTTGAACACTGAAGCTTTCTTT. J is TRBJ1-1 and V is TRBV12-5, with no clear D. Trimming pared 0 bases from V and 0 bases from J, leaving 5 bases between. This CDR3 comprises 14 residues. Germline assignment: CDR1 LGHNT and CDR2 FRNRAP. The whole variable domain, filled in from reference TRBV12-5 and TRBJ1-1, reads DARVTQTPRHKVTEMGQEVTMRCQPILGHNTVFWYRQTMMQGLELLAYFRNRAPLDDSGMPKDRFSAEMPDATLATLKIQPSEPRDSAVYFCASGLVGLNTEAFFGQGTRLTVV.

V is TRBV5-6 and J is TRBJ2-7; TRBD2 might be the D (6 bases). V was clipped by 0 bases and J by 7 bases, with 20 bases between them. Germline-derived CDR1 and CDR2 are SGHDT and YYEEEE. The CDR3 runs to 16 residues. CDR3 DNA: TGTGCCAGCAGCTTGGCCCCCGGGAGAACGGCGGGAGAGCAGTACTTC. It encodes CASSLAPGRTAGEQYF.

The chain links TRBV6-5 to TRBJ1-1, with TRBD1 identical over 9 bases. V shed 6 bases, J shed 2 bases, and the junction held 4 bases outside the gene matches. The CDR3 loop spans 14 amino acids. Germline V CDR1 and CDR2: MNHEY, SVGAGI. The CDR3 DNA reads as TGTGCCAGCAGGCGGACAGGGGATAACACTGAAGCTTTCTTT. Protein sequence: CASRRTGDNTEAFF.

V gene TRBV9 combines with J gene TRBJ1-4; 11 nucleotides match TRBD1. The germline gives CDR1 SGDLS, CDR2 YYNGEE. The CDR3 extends over 15 amino acids. V shed 3 bases and J 7 bases; nucleotides not matched to a gene: 5. The CDR3 DNA reads as TGTGCCAGCAGCGCCGGGACAGGGGGAGGTGAAAAACTGTTTTTT. Encoded protein: CASSAGTGGGEKLFF.

The rearrangement joins TRBV30 to TRBJ1-1, with D hard to call. The CDR3 loop spans 13 amino acids. Trimming pared 4 bases from V and 0 bases from J, leaving 9 bases between. Germline values: CDR1 GTSNPN, CDR2 SVGIG (reference sequence). Written as DNA, the CDR3 is TGTGCCTGGAATGGGGTCTTGAACACTGAAGCTTTCTTT. Translating it yields CAWNGVLNTEAFF.

V is TRBV9 and J is TRBJ2-3; D might be TRBD1 (5 bases). The CDR3 contains 16 residues. Germline assignment: CDR1 SGDLS and CDR2 YYNGEE. Between the trimmed V and J ends, which lost 0 bases and 2 bases, there was a span of 13 bases. This CDR3 is CASSVVGHHHTDTQYF. CDR3 DNA: TGTGCCAGCAGCGTAGTAGGACACCATCACACAGATACGCAGTATTTT.

The count of this clone is one. The chain is built from TRBV28 and TRBJ2-5, with a possible D match to TRBD2 (5 bases). CDR3 length equals 14 residues. The V end was cut by 5 bases, the J end by 5 bases, with 15 bases between. Germline V gene sequence: CDR1 MDHEN, CDR2 SYDVKM. The CDR3 here is CASSPTSGVETQYF. CDR3 in DNA: TGTGCCAGCAGTCCTACTAGTGGGGTGGAGACCCAGTACTTC.